Listed here are 24 T cell receptor beta chains from one sample, sequenced in a study of T cell responses to AZD1222 COVID-19 vaccine. The table came from immunoSEQ multiplex PCR; TCRdb's copy has only in-frame clones and leaves some out. This table has about 260,000 clones, approximately 95% appearing once. The material sequenced was peripheral blood, taken on day 0 of AZD1222 vaccination. The receptors originated from an adult in good health.

The genes are TRBV18 and TRBJ2-7; D uncertain. The CDR3 runs 13 residues. V lost 1 base and J lost 0, with 4 bases in between. The germline gives CDR1 KGHSH, CDR2 LQKENI. The CDR3 loop is CASSPLPSYEQYF. The DNA for the CDR3 is TGTGCCAGCTCACCACTCCCCTCCTACGAGCAGTACTTC.

V gene TRBV20-1 combines with J gene TRBJ1-4, with D perhaps matching TRBD1 (5 bases). Trimming took 3 bases from V and 4 from J, leaving 9 bases between them. This CDR3 has 13 residues. Germline V gene data show CDR1 as DFQATT and CDR2 as SNEGSKA (reference sequence). The CDR3 reads CSASGGDNEKLFF. CDR3 bases: TGCAGTGCTAGTGGAGGGGATAATGAAAAACTGTTTTTT.

The J gene is TRBJ2-7, the V gene TRBV4-2; D is ambiguous. V gave up 3 bases and J gave up 2 bases, with 17 bases separating them. Germline V gene lookup returns CDR1 LGHNA and CDR2 YNFKEQ. This CDR3 has 16 amino acids. CDR3 loop: CASSQANRAKPYEQYF. CDR3 nucleotides: TGTGCCAGCAGCCAGGCCAACCGGGCCAAACCCTACGAGCAGTACTTC.

The V gene is TRBV20-1, the J gene TRBJ1-1; TRBD1 is a possible D gene (5 bases). Trimming took off 4 bases at V and 11 bases at J, with 14 bases between the two ends. The CDR3 is made up of 11 amino acids. The germline CDR1 and CDR2 sequences are DFQATT and SNEGSKA (reference sequence). The chain's CDR3 is CSAKVRVRAFF. CDR3 in DNA: TGCAGTGCTAAGGTCAGGGTGCGTGCTTTCTTT.

The gene calls are TRBV28 and TRBJ1-4; TRBD1 might be the D (5 bases). The CDR3 runs 15 residues. Trimming cost V 6 bases and J 5 bases, with 16 bases left between them. In germline, CDR1 is MDHEN, CDR2 SYDVKM. CDR3 amino acids: CASSPPTAGNEKLFF. The CDR3, as DNA: TGTGCCAGCAGCCCCCCGACAGCAGGAAATGAAAAACTGTTTTTT.

J is TRBJ2-5 and V is TRBV5-4; a possible D gene is TRBD1 (5 bases). The V gene lost 0 bases and the J gene lost 4 bases, with 13 bases spanning the gap. The germline gives CDR1 SGHNT, CDR2 YYREEE (reference sequence). The CDR3 has 15 amino acids. For the CDR3, the DNA is TGTGCCAGCAGCTTGGAGCAGGGAAGGGGAGAGACCCAGTACTTC. Encoded protein: CASSLEQGRGETQYF.

In its sample, this clone was seen a few times. This chain connects TRBV2 to TRBJ2-7; 7 bases fit TRBD1. CDR1 and CDR2 from the germline V gene are SNHLY and FYNNEI. The CDR3 is made up of 15 amino acids. V shed 4 bases, J shed 2 bases, and the junction held 8 bases outside the gene matches. The CDR3 DNA reads TGTGCCAGCAGTGTCCAGGACAGGATTCCCTACGAGCAGTACTTC. As protein: CASSVQDRIPYEQYF.

The chain recombines TRBV18 with TRBJ1-5; TRBD1 matches at 9 bases. The CDR3 has 15 residues. The trim removed 4 bases at V and 2 bases at J, leaving 3 bases unmatched. The germline V gene has CDR1 KGHSH and CDR2 LQKENI. In DNA form, the CDR3 reads TGTGCCAGCTCACAGGGACAGGGTGGCAATCAGCCCCAGCATTTT. Translating gives CASSQGQGGNQPQHF.

The chain employs TRBV6-5 and TRBJ2-7; no firm D call. The V end lost 2 bases, the J end lost 3 bases, and 11 bases lay between the germline ends. Germline V gene lookup returns CDR1 MNHEY and CDR2 SVGAGI. This CDR3 has 14 residues. DNA for the CDR3: TGTGCCAGCAGTTACACGAGATTAGGCTACGAGCAGTACTTC. This translates into CASSYTRLGYEQYF.

The CDR3 nucleotides read TGTGCCAGTAGTATCGGACAGGGTTATTCAGATACGCAGTATTTT. This encodes CASSIGQGYSDTQYF. This chain connects TRBV19 to TRBJ2-3; TRBD1 agrees at 8 bases. There are 15 residues in the CDR3. Germline trimming cut 3 bases from V and 4 bases from J; bases unmatched to any gene: 6. Germline V CDR1 and CDR2: LNHDA, SQIVND (reference sequence).

V is TRBV19 and J is TRBJ1-5, with 7 bases that match TRBD1. CDR1 is LNHDA, CDR2 SQIVND, per germline (reference sequence). This CDR3 comprises 15 residues. V lost 6 bases, J lost 2 bases, and 7 bases stayed unmatched. The CDR3 reads CASSVQGIGNQPQHF. DNA of the CDR3: TGTGCCAGTAGCGTACAGGGGATTGGCAATCAGCCCCAGCATTTT.

In DNA form, the CDR3 reads TGTGCCAGTAGTATGGGGACTCCGTTCTCCTACGAGCAGTACTTC. This gives the protein CASSMGTPFSYEQYF. The chain uses TRBV19 and TRBJ2-7; D perhaps matches TRBD2 (6 bases). Germline-derived CDR1 and CDR2 are LNHDA and SQIVND (reference sequence). The V end lost 3 bases, the J end lost 0 bases, and 12 bases lay between the germline ends. This CDR3 spans 15 amino acids.

V is TRBV19 and J is TRBJ2-2; 7 bases map to TRBD2. Losses at the gene ends were 7 bases for V and 0 bases for J; bases not matched to a gene: 5. The CDR3 length is 15 residues. Germline V gene data show CDR1 as LNHDA and CDR2 as SQIVND (reference sequence). CDR3 amino acids: CASTLRGANTGELFF. The DNA of the CDR3 is TGTGCCAGTACCCTCCGGGGGGCGAACACCGGGGAGCTGTTTTTT.

This chain links TRBV30 with TRBJ2-7; D call uncertain. CDR3 size: 11 residues. Germline V CDR1 and CDR2: GTSNPN, SVGIG (reference sequence). Trimming left V 2 bases short and J 4 bases short, with 6 bases between. CDR3 in amino acids: CAWSLSYEQYF. CDR3 nucleotides: TGTGCCTGGAGTCTAAGTTACGAGCAGTACTTC.

The V gene is TRBV7-2, the J gene TRBJ2-3; maybe TRBD2 (5 bases). The CDR3 consists of 15 residues. From germline, CDR1 is SGHTA and CDR2 FQGNSA. V lost 1 base and J lost 7, with 15 bases in between. The CDR3 DNA follows: TGTGCCAGCAGCTTAGAGAGGCCTAGCAGATATACGCAGTATTTT. It translates to CASSLERPSRYTQYF.

This clone came up a few times. This rearrangement joins TRBV2 to TRBJ2-7, with D possibly TRBD1 on 5 matching bases. The CDR3 totals 18 residues. V lost 6 bases and J lost 2, with 26 bases in between. CDR1 is SNHLY and CDR2 is FYNNEI in the germline V gene. CDR3 sequence (DNA): TGTGCCAGCAGCCCAAAGGAGTACAGGTCCTTTTTCCCCTACGAGCAGTACTTC. Protein sequence: CASSPKEYRSFFPYEQYF.

V and J are TRBV19 and TRBJ1-4; tentative D call: TRBD1 (5 bases). The germline gives CDR1 LNHDA, CDR2 SQIVND (reference sequence). Trimming removed 1 base at V and 9 bases at J, with 12 bases between. This CDR3 has 14 amino acids. The chain's CDR3 is CASSIGGPQKKLFF. The CDR3 coding sequence is TGTGCCAGTAGTATAGGGGGCCCGCAGAAAAAACTGTTTTTT.

This chain joins TRBV5-4 and TRBJ1-1; D gene uncertain. Trimming pared 5 bases from V and 4 bases from J, leaving 15 bases between. CDR3 length: 14 residues. Germline CDR1 is SGHNT and CDR2 is YYREEE (reference sequence). The CDR3 DNA sequence: TGTGCCAGCAGTTTCTCCCGGGTAAGCACTGAAGCTTTCTTT. It yields the protein CASSFSRVSTEAFF. Filled out from reference TRBV5-4 and TRBJ1-1, the complete variable domain reads ETGVTQSPTHLIKTRGQQVTLRCSSQSGHNTVSWYQQALGQGPQFIFQYYREEENGRGNFPPRFSGLQFPNYSSELNVNALELDDSALYLCASSFSRVSTEAFFGQGTRLTVV.

V and J are TRBV9 and TRBJ2-1, with a weak D call TRBD2 (6 bases). Germline V CDR1 and CDR2: SGDLS, YYNGEE. The germline V and J ends were trimmed by 4 bases and 3 bases, with 14 bases remaining between them. The CDR3 has 15 residues. DNA for the CDR3: TGTGCCAGCAGCCAATCCGGGACTGACTACAATGAGCAGTTCTTC. Amino acids: CASSQSGTDYNEQFF.

V usage is TRBV7-2 and J usage is TRBJ2-2, with D perhaps TRBD1 (5 bases). Trimming left V 9 bases short and J 4 bases short, with 15 bases between. The germline gives CDR1 SGHTA, CDR2 FQGNSA. The CDR3 spans 14 residues. The CDR3 protein is CARGRRSVTGELFF. The CDR3, as DNA: TGTGCCAGGGGGCGCCGGAGTGTCACCGGGGAGCTGTTTTTT.

The rearrangement links TRBV12-3 or TRBV12-4 to TRBJ1-1; D remains unclear. Trimming removed 6 bases from V and 2 bases from J, with 10 bases in between. The CDR3 length is 13 residues. This CDR3 is CASSPFANTEAFF. Written as DNA, the CDR3 is TGTGCCAGCAGCCCGTTCGCCAACACTGAAGCTTTCTTT.

CDR3 residues: CASSRLAGGEYF. CDR3 DNA sequence: TGTGCCAGCAGTCGACTAGCGGGAGGGGAGTACTTC. The chain links TRBV27 to TRBJ2-7, with 14 positions matching TRBD2. Germline CDR1 MNHEY, CDR2 SMNVEV (reference sequence). The CDR3 has 12 residues. The junction had 2 bases not matched to a gene; V was cut back by 5 bases and J by 11 bases.

The gene calls are TRBV9 and TRBJ2-5; 7 bases align to TRBD2. The CDR3 has 15 amino acids. Per germline, CDR1 SGDLS and CDR2 YYNGEE. V gave up 0 bases and J gave up 3 bases; unmatched junction bases: 5. CDR3 loop: CASSVDWAGEETQYF. CDR3 DNA sequence: TGTGCCAGCAGCGTAGACTGGGCGGGAGAAGAGACCCAGTACTTC.

The gene calls are TRBV6-1 and TRBJ2-5; no definite D call. Trimming removed 2 bases at V and 7 bases at J, with 11 bases between. In germline, CDR1 is MNHNS, CDR2 SASEGT. The CDR3 contains 13 residues. CDR3 in DNA: TGTGCCAGCAGTGAATCGGTAATGGGGACCCAGTACTTC. This encodes CASSESVMGTQYF.